This T cell receptor (beta chain) was captured in a study of T cells after yellow fever vaccination. The CDR3 is 13 residues long. CDR1 and CDR2 (germline): DFQATT, SNEGSKA (reference sequence). Trimming removed 0 bases at V and 7 bases at J, with 9 bases between. A few counts support this clonotype. One entry per CDR3 protein results from TCRdb running MiXCR on the 5' RACE reads. The repertoire holds a few hundred thousand distinct CDR3 sequences, with around 3.6% as singletons. This clonotype originated in a man aged 18 to 29 who received the YFV17D yellow fever vaccine. This chain joins TRBV20-1 and TRBJ1-4; maybe TRBD1 (6 bases). The sample was PBMCs, taken on the day of the yellow fever booster vaccination. The DNA for the CDR3 is TGCAGTGCTAGAGAGGGGGCTTTTGAAAAACTGTTTTTT. It is translated as CSAREGAFEKLFF.